Listed below are T cell receptor beta chains from one sample, sequenced in a study of T-cell memory formation after mild COVID-19. TCRdb re-analysed the 5' RACE reads in MiXCR, keeping a single row per CDR3 protein. Of roughly 240,000 distinct CDR3 sequences listed, less than 20% are singletons. Input material: PBMCs or a T cell subset sorted from them (not recorded which). These receptors were obtained from an adult woman who had mild COVID-19 (a few samples of this study predate the infection). Cell type and time point are not known. The CDR3 runs from the conserved cysteine through the conserved F or W. A D gene is named only where the DNA matches it firmly. Not all rows give a size; the values are once, few, many and, for expanded clones, a class.

clone_size d_call j_call v_call cdr3_aa cdr3_nt
NA TRBD2 TRBJ2-1 TRBV27 CASSFLASGSVNEQFF TGTGCCAGCAGTTTTCTGGCTAGCGGGAGTGTCAATGAGCAGTTCTTC
NA NA TRBJ2-5 TRBV14 CASSQDEGQETQYF TGTGCCAGCAGCCAAGATGAAGGCCAAGAGACCCAGTACTTC
NA NA TRBJ2-7 TRBV30 CAWGQRFYEQYF TGTGCCTGGGGACAGCGGTTCTACGAGCAGTACTTC
NA NA TRBJ2-3 TRBV5-6 CASSSLTGRWADTQYF TGTGCCAGCAGCTCGCTGACAGGGAGGTGGGCAGATACGCAGTATTTT
NA NA TRBJ1-5 TRBV12-3/TRBV12-4 CASTTPGQPQHF TGTGCCAGCACCACTCCAGGGCAGCCCCAGCATTTT
NA NA TRBJ2-7 TRBV7-2 CASSPQSLNEQYF TGTGCCAGCAGCCCCCAATCACTGAACGAGCAGTACTTC
few NA TRBJ2-3 TRBV5-1 CASSAGLASTDTQYF TGCGCCAGCAGCGCGGGACTGGCTAGCACAGATACGCAGTATTTT
NA NA TRBJ1-6 TRBV5-5 CASSLAEGNYSPLHF TGTGCCAGCAGCTTGGCTGAGGGAAATTATTCACCCCTCCACTTT
NA TRBD1 TRBJ1-4 TRBV2 CASGGQGVGNEKLFF TGTGCCAGCGGAGGACAGGGGGTCGGTAATGAAAAACTGTTTTTT
NA NA TRBJ1-3 TRBV13 CASSSGGSVNTIYF TGTGCCAGCAGCTCTGGGGGGAGTGTAAACACCATATATTTT